This TCR beta chain was obtained from a study of T cell responses to AZD1222 COVID-19 vaccine. Overall study results and limits: Nearly half of spike-specific TCRs reportedly target variant regions that are unmutated in the B.1.351 and B.1.1.7 variants.

Note on this clone: Its target is unknown.

Germline V gene lookup returns CDR1 LGHNA and CDR2 YSLEER. Trimming at V came to 3 bases and at J to 5 bases, leaving 4 bases not matched to a gene. CDR3 length: 14 amino acids. Sequencing was performed with immunoSEQ multiplex PCR; in TCRdb, only in-frame clones are kept and a portion is missing. The data contain around 200,000 clones, around 88% of them singletons. This TCR was recovered from an adult in good health. The chain employs TRBV4-3 and TRBJ1-1; TRBD1 matches at 9 bases. The source material was peripheral blood, sampled on day 0 of AZD1222 vaccination. The CDR3, as DNA: TGCGCCAGCAGCCAGGGACAGGGTGGAACTGAAGCTTTCTTT. Protein: CASSQGQGGTEAFF.